These T cell receptor beta chains were read from a single sample in a study of cytomegalovirus exposure and HLA in healthy donors. The assay was immunoSEQ multiplex PCR, and TCRdb's table has in-frame clones only and misses some. This sample yields approximately 190,000 clones, of which approximately 78% are seen a single time; 6.5% belongs to the top ten. Sequencing was carried out using PBMCs. The origin of the receptors is a woman in her 50s in good health and CMV-seropositive. Each CDR3 is given with its conserved first and last residue.

TRBV6-1 | CASTEGTDYYGYTF
TRBV27 | CASSPLSGTGGGRGYTF
TRBV10-2 | CATLSGGSYEQYF
TRBV19 | CASSYGQGVNQPQHF
TRBV27 | CASSLGSYSNQPQHF
TRBV27 | CASSLDSYNSPLHF
TRBV5-1 | CASSGPGGEQYF
TRBV6-1 | CASSAGTRGETQYF
TRBV4-1 | CASSQERLNEQFF
TRBV25-1 | CASSEGQTNEKLFF
TRBV2 | CASSGAKSLYGYTF
TRBV5-6 | CASSLGPGGSNTGELFF
TRBV18 | CASSPLEAGTNEKLFF
TRBV12-2 | CASRLGAVRNYNSPLHF
TRBV19 | CASSWGPKDTEAFF
TRBV9 | CASSSTGTRSHEQFF
TRBV5-1 | CASSSGQGAGDTQYF
TRBV19 | CASGTGAGETQYF
TRBV7-3 | CASSSQANTEAFF
TRBV19 | CASSIGTGGNQPQHF
TRBV7-2 | CASSFSGRASNTDTQYF
TRBV28 | CASSLGWGGGLAETQYF